These T cell receptor beta chains were read from a single sample in a study of T cell responses to AZD1222 COVID-19 vaccine. The protocol was immunoSEQ multiplex PCR, while the TCRdb copy is restricted to in-frame clones and leaves out a portion. The sample contains roughly 200,000 clones, around nine tenths of which appear only once. Sequences were derived from peripheral blood, sampled 28 days after the second dose of the MenACWY control vaccine. These receptors all come from an adult who received the MenACWY meningococcal vaccine as a control. Both conserved end residues are trimmed from each CDR3.

V,CDR3
TRBV10-3,AISDGAEGYTGELF
TRBV9,ASSVESVLGDEQY
TRBV2,ASSREAGGLRDTQY
TRBV7-2,ASSLEAGQPQH
TRBV7-5,ARSLSPVTGPVYSNQPQH
TRBV19,ASSADSNQPQH
TRBV3-1/TRBV3-2,ASSGRGGRSYGYT
TRBV9,ASSTSGIGTQY
TRBV29-1,SVELSGANVLT
TRBV27,ASRDRQGYEQY
TRBV29-1,SVVAGYGYT
TRBV24-1,ATAGASGSDTQY
TRBV7-7,ASSPTTMGAQETQY
TRBV10-1,ASRDTSRGSSYNEQF
TRBV7-2,ASSLAPGNTIY
TRBV10-3,AISEGRGGQGASDTQY
TRBV6-6,ASSYDRGEGQF
TRBV7-2,ASSPSDRPEVYGYT
TRBV27,ASSPGTANDYEQY
TRBV19,ASSGGGAIGQPQH
TRBV5-8,ASSLWWGPRSSGNTIY
TRBV9,ASSGGGVGNTIY
TRBV29-1,SFTYTDTQY
TRBV3-1/TRBV3-2,ASSQGREGGYT
TRBV11-3,ASSPNRGRAGGETQY
TRBV13,ASSLGGAGSGTQY
TRBV28,ASSLPGTRTDTQY
TRBV7-8,ASSSGQVWNTEAF
TRBV12-3/TRBV12-4,ASSPGGGQPQH
TRBV6-6,ASTKQEYQPQH
TRBV7-2,ASSPLGGGVETEAF
TRBV14,ASSHFRTANYGYT
TRBV3-1/TRBV3-2,ASSQDLAGGYGYT
TRBV7-2,ASSPGLSSDTQY
TRBV6-1,ASKSGAGDEQF
TRBV19,ASSKRQGGFSNQPQH
TRBV7-2,ASSLAPPYEQY
TRBV11-2,ASSLVGGALAKNIQY
TRBV29-1,SVKAAFTDTQY
TRBV27,ASSSTSSGTANYGYT
TRBV28,ASSVTTGGGRIQKDGYT
TRBV5-1,ASSLDSPAAAF
TRBV7-2,ASSFKVGTLGEAF
TRBV19,ASSPRQGNTGELF
TRBV7-2,ASSTGLPYQETQY
TRBV5-1,ASSLGIQVPEAF
TRBV7-2,ASSFRGRNPTSTEAF
TRBV6-2/TRBV6-3,ASSLLAGSVPNEQF
TRBV10-1,ASSESIPLAGGPADTQY
TRBV11-2,ASNSQREGEQF
TRBV24-1,ATQTSGRGTDTQY
TRBV9,ASSVDSSGAYGNTIY
TRBV14,ASRGQGDRTQY
TRBV3-1/TRBV3-2,ASSRGHGSYEQY
TRBV19,ASSMLGNTEAF
TRBV9,ASSVTGQMGEQY
TRBV3-1/TRBV3-2,ASSPSGTGYGYT
TRBV29-1,SVGAGEGNQPQH
TRBV5-8,ASRSRGGSYNEQF
TRBV6-5,ASGRNTEAF